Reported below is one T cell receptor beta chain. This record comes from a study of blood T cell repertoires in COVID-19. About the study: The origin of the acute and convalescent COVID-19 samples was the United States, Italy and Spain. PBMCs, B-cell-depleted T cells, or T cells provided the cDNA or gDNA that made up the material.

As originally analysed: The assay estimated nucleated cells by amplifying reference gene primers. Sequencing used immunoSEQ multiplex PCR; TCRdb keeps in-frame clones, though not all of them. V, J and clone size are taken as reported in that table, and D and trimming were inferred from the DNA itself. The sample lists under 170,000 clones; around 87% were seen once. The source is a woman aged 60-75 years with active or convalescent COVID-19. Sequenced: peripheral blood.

CDR3 amino acids: CASSSGARYEQYF. The DNA for the CDR3 is TGTGCCAGCTCATCAGGGGCGCGGTACGAGCAGTACTTC. The gene calls are TRBV18 and TRBJ2-7, with D possibly TRBD1 on 6 matching bases. Germline V CDR1 and CDR2: KGHSH, LQKENI. The CDR3 contains 13 residues. The germline V and J ends were trimmed by 5 bases and 4 bases, with 12 bases remaining between them.